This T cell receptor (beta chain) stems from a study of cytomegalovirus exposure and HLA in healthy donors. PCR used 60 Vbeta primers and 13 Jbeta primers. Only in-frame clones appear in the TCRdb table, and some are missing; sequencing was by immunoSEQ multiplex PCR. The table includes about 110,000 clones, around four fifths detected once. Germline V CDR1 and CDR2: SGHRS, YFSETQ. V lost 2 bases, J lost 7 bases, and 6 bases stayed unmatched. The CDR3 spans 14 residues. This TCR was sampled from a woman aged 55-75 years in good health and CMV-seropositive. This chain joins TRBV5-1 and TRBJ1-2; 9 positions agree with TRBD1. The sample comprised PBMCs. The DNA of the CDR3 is TGCGCCAGCAGCTTTGGCCTGGGACAGGGTGGCTACACCTTC. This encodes CASSFGLGQGGYTF.